One and the same sample provided the 4 T cell receptor beta chains below, sequenced in a study of T cell responses to AZD1222 COVID-19 vaccine. Using immunoSEQ multiplex PCR, the repertoire was profiled, and TCRdb retains in-frame clones only, with some absent. The repertoire holds more than 90,000 clones, about 82% seen once, with 1.4% in the top ten. This sample comprised peripheral blood, obtained on day 0 of AZD1222 vaccination. The receptors stem from an adult in good health.

The rearrangement joins TRBV6-2 or TRBV6-3 to TRBJ1-1, with 9 bases fitting TRBD1. The CDR3 runs 13 residues. Germline-derived CDR1 and CDR2 are MNHEY and SVGEGT. The junction had 5 bases not matched to a gene; V was cut back by 5 bases and J by 7 bases. The CDR3 DNA is TGTGCCAGCAGTCGGACAGGGGCGGTTGAAGCTTTCTTT. It translates to CASSRTGAVEAFF.

This clone occurred a few times. J is TRBJ1-2 and V is TRBV28; no definite D call. Germline CDR1 is MDHEN and CDR2 is SYDVKM. This CDR3 contains 13 residues. V was cut by 5 bases and J by 4 bases, with 11 bases left in between. The CDR3 loop reads CASSLSAVYGYTF. DNA for the CDR3: TGTGCCAGCAGTCTTTCAGCGGTCTATGGCTACACCTTC.

The rearrangement joins TRBV6-5 to TRBJ2-7, with 11 bases identical to TRBD2. Germline V lookup: CDR1 MNHEY, CDR2 SVGAGI. This CDR3 comprises 13 residues. J was trimmed by 1 base and V by 9 bases; bases with no gene match: 2. CDR3 residues: CASGTSGSYEQYF. The CDR3 coding sequence is TGTGCCAGTGGGACTAGCGGATCCTACGAGCAGTACTTC.

V usage is TRBV14 and J usage is TRBJ2-2, with D unclear. CDR3 length equals 13 residues. Trimming took 1 base from V and 6 from J, leaving 6 bases between them. Per germline, CDR1 SGHDN and CDR2 FVKESK. CDR3 loop: CASSQVSAGELFF. The CDR3 region has the DNA TGTGCCAGCAGCCAAGTTTCGGCCGGGGAGCTGTTTTTT.